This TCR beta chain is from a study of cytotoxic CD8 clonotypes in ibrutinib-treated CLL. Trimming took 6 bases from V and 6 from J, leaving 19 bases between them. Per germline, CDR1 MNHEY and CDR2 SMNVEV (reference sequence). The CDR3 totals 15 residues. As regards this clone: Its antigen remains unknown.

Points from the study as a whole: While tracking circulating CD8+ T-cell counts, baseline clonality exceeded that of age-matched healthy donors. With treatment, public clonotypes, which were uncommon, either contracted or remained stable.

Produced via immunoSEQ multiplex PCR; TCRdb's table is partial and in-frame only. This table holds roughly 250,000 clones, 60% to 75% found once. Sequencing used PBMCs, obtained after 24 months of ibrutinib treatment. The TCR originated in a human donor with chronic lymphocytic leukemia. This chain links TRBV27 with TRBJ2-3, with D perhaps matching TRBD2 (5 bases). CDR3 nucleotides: TGTGCCAGCAGGCTCGAGGACGGACTTTGGGATACGCAGTATTTT. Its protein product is CASRLEDGLWDTQYF.